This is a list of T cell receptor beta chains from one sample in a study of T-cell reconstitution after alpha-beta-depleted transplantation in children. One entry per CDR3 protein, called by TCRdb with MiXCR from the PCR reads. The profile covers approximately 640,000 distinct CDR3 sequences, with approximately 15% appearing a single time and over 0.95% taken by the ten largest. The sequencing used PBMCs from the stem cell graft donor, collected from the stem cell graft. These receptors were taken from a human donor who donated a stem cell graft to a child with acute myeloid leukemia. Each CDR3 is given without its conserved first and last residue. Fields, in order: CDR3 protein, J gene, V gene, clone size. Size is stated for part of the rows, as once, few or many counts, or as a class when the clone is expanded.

CDR3: ASSSRTGKSYNEQF; J: TRBJ2-1; V: TRBV7-2; size: few
CDR3: ASSFPDEDEQF; J: TRBJ2-1; V: TRBV12-3/TRBV12-4; size: .
CDR3: ASSEGDNQPQH; J: TRBJ1-5; V: TRBV6-4; size: many
CDR3: ASTRGPSTDTQY; J: TRBJ2-3; V: TRBV7-2; size: many
CDR3: ASSLFSGGRETQY; J: TRBJ2-5; V: TRBV7-8; size: .
CDR3: ASNVGRGQGDTEAF; J: TRBJ1-1; V: TRBV12-3/TRBV12-4; size: .
CDR3: ASSLDVGLRDTEAF; J: TRBJ1-1; V: TRBV7-2; size: many
CDR3: SARGEGVLRDNSYEQY; J: TRBJ2-7; V: TRBV20-1; size: .
CDR3: ASSLGLGPYTQY; J: TRBJ2-3; V: TRBV12-3/TRBV12-4; size: few
CDR3: SARWQGREKLF; J: TRBJ1-4; V: TRBV20-1; size: many
CDR3: ASSYGDSPLH; J: TRBJ1-6; V: TRBV6-5; size: many
CDR3: ASRRTLEQGEAF; J: TRBJ1-1; V: TRBV5-1; size: .
CDR3: SARVDIIQETQY; J: TRBJ2-5; V: TRBV20-1; size: many
CDR3: ATSDLRTGTTGTQY; J: TRBJ2-5; V: TRBV24-1; size: .
CDR3: ASSSDIAGNTIY; J: TRBJ1-3; V: TRBV7-9; size: many
CDR3: ASDLALNNEQF; J: TRBJ2-1; V: TRBV7-9; size: .
CDR3: SAGLAGEKTQY; J: TRBJ2-5; V: TRBV20-1; size: .
CDR3: SAKAGVADTQY; J: TRBJ2-3; V: TRBV20-1; size: few
CDR3: ASSQEFRDREF; J: TRBJ2-1; V: TRBV4-1; size: many
CDR3: SIDRYTDTQY; J: TRBJ2-3; V: TRBV12-3/TRBV12-4; size: many
CDR3: ASSQTVRVAEAF; J: TRBJ1-1; V: TRBV7-8; size: .
CDR3: ASSESPTGEAF; J: TRBJ1-1; V: TRBV25-1; size: few
CDR3: ASSPRAASGELF; J: TRBJ2-2; V: TRBV6-1; size: many
CDR3: ASSLGSGNQYGYT; J: TRBJ1-2; V: TRBV7-6; size: few
CDR3: SARDRNGELF; J: TRBJ2-2; V: TRBV20-1; size: many
CDR3: ASTENRDRGRRIYEQY; J: TRBJ2-7; V: TRBV25-1; size: many
CDR3: ASSSRTSGGAGGKNIQY; J: TRBJ2-4; V: TRBV7-8; size: .
CDR3: SAPGPLGIDTQY; J: TRBJ2-3; V: TRBV20-1; size: many
CDR3: SARVGGYNEQF; J: TRBJ2-1; V: TRBV20-1; size: many
CDR3: ASSYRVSGTGELF; J: TRBJ2-2; V: TRBV11-3; size: few
CDR3: ASSVYTGDTEAF; J: TRBJ1-1; V: TRBV11-2; size: few
CDR3: AISDADTYEQY; J: TRBJ2-7; V: TRBV10-3; size: many
CDR3: SVREGAPTGELF; J: TRBJ2-2; V: TRBV29-1; size: many